Presented here are 23 T cell receptor beta chains from one specimen sequenced in a study of tissue T cells after allogeneic stem cell transplantation. Measured with immunoSEQ multiplex PCR; TCRdb has only the in-frame clones, and not every one. The table includes 8,000 to 10,000 clones, 36% detected once. As for time point: mouse harvest day 14 after allogeneic transplant. Mouse grafts combined 10^7 T-cell-depleted bone marrow cells with 10^6 splenic CD5+ T cells. Sequencing was performed on skin. These receptors were collected from a female BALB/c mouse given C57BL/6 T cells with graft-versus-host disease after an allogeneic hematopoietic cell transplant.

This clone turned up a few times. These gene names are mouse names. Sequencing ends 1 residue short of the CDR3 end; the germline J gene provides the rest. The chain uses TRBV23 and TRBJ1-2; the table names TRBD1, a call not compared with the DNA. The CDR3 loop spans 12 amino acids. Germline V gene data show CDR1 as KGHTA and CDR2 as FQNQQP. CDR3 amino acids: CSSRPVNSDYTF. The CDR3 bases that were read are TGCTCCAGCAGACCAGTAAACTCCGACTACACC.

As for this clone: Gene names and germline refer to mouse. The CDR3 end is not reached by the read, which stops 1 residue before it; the germline J gene fills it in. The V call is TRBV26, the J call TRBJ2-2, with D perhaps being TRBD1 or TRBD2 (6 bases each). CDR3 length: 14 residues. Germline V CDR1 and CDR2: KGHPV, FQNQEV (reference sequence). V dropped 2 bases and J dropped 6 bases, with 10 bases sitting between them. The CDR3: CASSLVGAPGQLYF. The covered CDR3 bases are TGTGCCAGCAGTCTGGTGGGGGCCCCCGGGCAGCTCTAC.

This clone is classed as medium-sized. Mouse gene names and germline throughout. Coverage ceases 1 residue before the CDR3 finishes, and the germline J gene fills in the end. The V and J genes are TRBV26 and TRBJ2-2; 12 bases are a match to TRBD1. With V trimmed by 7 bases and J by 6 bases, 3 bases remained unmatched. CDR3 length: 14 residues. Germline-derived CDR1 and CDR2 are KGHPV and FQNQEV (reference sequence). The CDR3 region is CASTGTGGSGQLYF. The CDR3 DNA, read in part, is TGTGCCAGCACCGGGACAGGGGGCTCCGGGCAGCTCTAC.

With regard to this clone: The gene names given are mouse names. The DNA ends 1 residue before the CDR3 does, and the rest of the CDR3 is filled in from the germline J gene. J is TRBJ2-7 and V is TRBV3; 9 positions match TRBD2. V gave up 5 bases and J gave up 1 base; unmatched junction bases: 3. Germline assignment: CDR1 SNHLY and CDR2 FYNGKV (reference sequence). The CDR3 runs 14 residues. The sequenced CDR3 bases are TGTGCCAGCAGCCCCGGGACTGGGTCCTATGAACAGTAC. This encodes CASSPGTGSYEQY. The CDR3 in full is CASSPGTGSYEQYF.

On this clone: Mouse gene names and germline throughout. The read terminates 1 residue before the CDR3 end, so the remaining end is supplied by the germline J gene. The chain couples TRBV3 to TRBJ2-2; a weak D match, TRBD2 (6 bases). Germline V lookup: CDR1 SNHLY, CDR2 FYNGKV (reference sequence). V shed 4 bases and J shed 1 base, with 7 bases lying between them. The CDR3 is 14 residues long. CDR3 DNA (partial): TGTGCCAGCAGCTCGGGACTAAACACCGGGCAGCTCTAC. It translates to CASSSGLNTGQLY. The CDR3, in full, reads CASSSGLNTGQLYF.

Concerning this clone itself: The germline and genes are mouse ones. With the read ending 1 residue before the CDR3 end, the germline J gene is used to fill in that end. The gene calls are TRBV26 and TRBJ1-6, with D perhaps TRBD1 (5 bases). TRBJ1-6 is an ORF, with its function uncertain. V was shortened by 3 bases and J by 9 bases, with 9 bases between the two germline ends. This CDR3 is 13 amino acids long. Germline V gives CDR1 KGHPV, CDR2 FQNQEV (reference sequence). CDR3 in amino acids: CASSLSGSSPLYF. The DNA read from the CDR3 is TGTGCCAGCAGTCTATCAGGGAGTTCGCCCCTCTAC.

In this sample, this clone turned up a few times. Genes here carry mouse names. The CDR3 goes on 1 residue after the read ends, and that part is filled in from the germline J gene. V is TRBV26 and J is TRBJ2-2; TRBD1 matches 12 bases. Germline V gene sequence: CDR1 KGHPV, CDR2 FQNQEV (reference sequence). The CDR3 loop spans 15 amino acids. V shed 2 bases, J shed 6 bases, and the junction held 1 base outside the gene matches. The CDR3 is CASSLGTGGSGQLYF. The sequenced CDR3 bases are TGTGCCAGCAGTCTGGGGACAGGGGGCTCCGGGCAGCTCTAC.

This clone was seen only a few times. Gene names denote mouse genes. The read ends 1 residue early relative to the CDR3; the germline J gene fills the gap. This specimen includes other DNA sequences encoding the same CDR3. The chain employs TRBV26 and TRBJ2-5; 7 bases line up with TRBD1. The germline V gene encodes CDR1 KGHPV and CDR2 FQNQEV (reference sequence). The V and J ends lost 5 bases and 0 bases, in that order; junction bases with no gene match: 2. This CDR3 comprises 14 residues. The CDR3 is CASSGTVNQDTQYF. Incomplete CDR3 DNA: TGTGCCAGCAGTGGGACAGTTAACCAAGACACCCAGTAC.

This clone was seen once. Genes here carry mouse names. Read sequence stops 1 residue before the CDR3 end, and the germline J gene provides the missing end. This chain connects TRBV12-2 to TRBJ2-3; 9 bases agree with TRBD2. V shed 4 bases and J 0 bases; nucleotides not matched to a gene: 4. The CDR3 totals 15 residues. Germline loops: CDR1 SGHLS, CDR2 HYDKME. The CDR3 protein is CASSPLGGSAETLYF. The sequenced CDR3 bases are TGTGCCAGCTCGCCACTGGGGGGTAGTGCAGAAACGCTGTAT.

There are a few counts of this clone. Gene names refer to mouse genes. CDR3 amino acids: CASSLEGPYEQYF. CDR3 DNA, as far as it was read: TGTGCCAGCAGTCTGGAGGGACCCTATGAACAGTAC. The chain couples TRBV26 to TRBJ2-7; possibly TRBD1 or TRBD2 for D (5 bases each). The missing CDR3 end, 1 residue past where the read stops, is filled in from the germline J gene. Per the germline V gene, CDR1 is KGHPV and CDR2 is FQNQEV (reference sequence). Between the trimmed V and J ends, which lost 2 bases and 2 bases, there was a span of 7 bases. The CDR3 spans 13 residues. Supplemented by reference TRBV26 and TRBJ2-7, the full variable domain reads NSKVIQTPRYLVKGQGQKAKMRCIPEKGHPVVFWYQQNKNNEFKFLINFQNQEVLQQIDMTEKRFSAECPSNSPCSLEIQSSEAGDSALYLCASSLEGPYEQYFGPGTRLTVL.

Note on this clone: Here the gene names and germline are mouse. The observed sequence ends 1 residue before the CDR3 terminus, with the missing tail filled in from the germline J gene. The chain recombines TRBV3 with TRBJ2-3; 8 bases match TRBD1. The V segment lost 5 bases and the J segment 1 base; nucleotides outside the gene matches: 5. CDR1 SNHLY and CDR2 FYNGKV come from the germline V gene (reference sequence). CDR3 length equals 15 residues. CDR3 DNA, as far as it was read: TGTGCCAGCAGCCAGGCAGGGGGCGGTGCAGAAACGCTGTAT. This gives the protein CASSQAGGGAETLY. The full CDR3 is CASSQAGGGAETLYF.

As concerns this clone: This sequence may be a read error, since a much larger clone differs from it by one base. These gene names are mouse names. The read halts 1 residue ahead of the CDR3 end, with the missing end drawn from the germline J gene. Additional DNA sequences in this sample encode the identical CDR3. The chain has TRBV26 and TRBJ2-7; weak D call: TRBD1 (6 bases). This CDR3 comprises 12 residues. V shed 4 bases and J shed 4 bases, with 8 bases lying between them. Germline CDR1 and CDR2: KGHPV and FQNQEV (reference sequence). CDR3 sequence reads: CASSPGQYEQYF. The sequenced CDR3 bases are TGTGCCAGCAGTCCGGGACAATATGAACAGTAC.

A few counts support this clone. Genes and germline are mouse. Sequencing ends 1 residue short of the CDR3 end; the germline J gene provides the rest. The rearrangement joins TRBV12-2 to TRBJ2-5; tentatively, D is TRBD1 (7 bases). This CDR3 comprises 15 residues. V was clipped by 1 base and J by 0 bases, with 10 bases between them. The germline CDR1 and CDR2 sequences are SGHLS and HYDKME. Partial CDR3 DNA: TGTGCCAGCTCTCTGAGGGGGCCCAACCAAGACACCCAGTAC. Translation gives CASSLRGPNQDTQY. The full-length CDR3 reads as CASSLRGPNQDTQYF.

As regards this clone: Mouse gene names apply. The CDR3 end lies 1 residue beyond the end of the read and is filled in from the germline J gene. The chain combines TRBV26 with TRBJ2-4; D gene ambiguous. Per germline, CDR1 KGHPV and CDR2 FQNQEV (reference sequence). This CDR3 spans 14 amino acids. V gave up 5 bases and J gave up 0 bases, with 9 bases separating them. Partial CDR3 DNA: TGTGCCAGCAGTTCCTACAATAGTCAAAACACCTTGTAC. Its translation: CASSSYNSQNTLY. The CDR3 in full is CASSSYNSQNTLYF.

Comment on this clone: Each gene name is a mouse one. Here the CDR3 reads CASRTISNERLFF. Incomplete CDR3 DNA: TGTGCCAGCAGGACAATTTCCAACGAAAGATTATTT. The chain combines TRBV26 with TRBJ1-4; the D is unclear. The read gets to within 1 residue of the CDR3 end, and the germline J gene fills in the rest. The CDR3 spans 13 residues. Germline V gene data show CDR1 as KGHPV and CDR2 as FQNQEV (reference sequence). The V end was cut by 6 bases, the J end by 0 bases, with 5 bases between.

This clone was counted between two and nine times. Here the gene names and germline are mouse. The read comes to an end 1 residue before the CDR3 does, leaving the germline J gene to fill in the end. This same CDR3 is encoded by further DNA sequences in the sample. This chain connects TRBV26 to TRBJ2-7; no clear D. V lost 2 bases, J lost 0 bases, and 5 bases lay in between. CDR3 size: 13 residues. Germline CDR1 KGHPV, CDR2 FQNQEV (reference sequence). CDR3 protein: CASSLRSSYEQYF. CDR3 DNA, as far as it was read: TGTGCCAGCAGTCTGCGAAGCTCCTATGAACAGTAC.

About this clone: Mouse germline and gene names are used. With the read ending 1 residue before the CDR3 end, the germline J gene is used to fill in that end. The chain employs TRBV3 and TRBJ1-2; 7 nucleotides agree with TRBD1. Trimming took 4 bases from V and 0 from J; bases not matched to a gene: 2. Per germline, CDR1 SNHLY and CDR2 FYNGKV (reference sequence). The CDR3 has 14 amino acids. The CDR3 here is CASSSGQTNSDYTF. The CDR3 bases that were read are TGTGCCAGCAGCTCGGGACAGACAAACTCCGACTACACC.

Remarks on this clone: The gene names here belong to mouse. The missing CDR3 end, 1 residue past where the read stops, is filled in from the germline J gene. This sequence joins TRBV26 and TRBJ1-3, with a possible D match to TRBD1 (5 bases). Trimming shortened V by 3 bases and J by 0 bases, and 12 bases separated the two germline ends. This CDR3 comprises 16 residues. In germline, CDR1 is KGHPV, CDR2 FQNQEV (reference sequence). The CDR3 here is CASSLPGRISGNTLYF. The sequenced CDR3 bases are TGTGCCAGCAGTCTCCCGGGACGGATTTCTGGAAATACGCTCTAT. Based on the CDR3 plus reference TRBV26 and TRBJ1-3, the full variable domain is NSKVIQTPRYLVKGQGQKAKMRCIPEKGHPVVFWYQQNKNNEFKFLINFQNQEVLQQIDMTEKRFSAECPSNSPCSLEIQSSEAGDSALYLCASSLPGRISGNTLYFGEGSRLIVV.

Comment on this clone: The genes and germline here are from mouse. Coverage ceases 1 residue before the CDR3 finishes, and the germline J gene fills in the end. V usage is TRBV26 and J usage is TRBJ2-4; D uncertain. The CDR3 has 12 residues. Germline V gene data show CDR1 as KGHPV and CDR2 as FQNQEV (reference sequence). Trimming shortened V by 2 bases and J by 4 bases, and 4 bases separated the two germline ends. The chain's CDR3 is CASSLTENTLYF. The sequenced part of the CDR3 DNA is TGTGCCAGCAGTCTGACAGAAAACACCTTGTAC. The whole variable domain, remainder taken from reference TRBV26 and TRBJ2-4, is NSKVIQTPRYLVKGQGQKAKMRCIPEKGHPVVFWYQQNKNNEFKFLINFQNQEVLQQIDMTEKRFSAECPSNSPCSLEIQSSEAGDSALYLCASSLTENTLYFGAGTRLSVL.

On this clone itself: Genes and germline are mouse. The read terminates 1 residue ahead of where the CDR3 ends, so the germline J gene completes it. The chain couples TRBV3 to TRBJ2-2; 9 nucleotides agree with TRBD2. Germline V gene sequence: CDR1 SNHLY, CDR2 FYNGKV (reference sequence). The J segment lost 0 bases and the V segment lost 3 bases, leaving 2 bases of the junction unmatched. CDR3 length equals 16 residues. CDR3 DNA, as far as it was read: TGTGCCAGCAGCTTGACTGGGGGAGCAAACACCGGGCAGCTCTAC. As protein: CASSLTGGANTGQLY. The CDR3 reads in full as CASSLTGGANTGQLYF. The full variable domain, rest sourced from reference TRBV3 and TRBJ2-2, is GPKVLQIPSHQIIDMGQMVTLNCDPVSNHLYFYWYKQILGQQMEFLVNFYNGKVMEKSKLFKDQFSVERPDGSYFTLKIQPTALEDSAVYFCASSLTGGANTGQLYFGEGSKLTVL.

Concerning this clone itself: Mouse germline and gene names are used. The DNA ends 1 residue before the CDR3 does, and the rest of the CDR3 is filled in from the germline J gene. V and J are TRBV3 and TRBJ2-5; D ambiguous. This CDR3 contains 12 residues. With 3 bases removed from V and 0 bases from J, the gap between germline ends came to 1 base. Germline assignment: CDR1 SNHLY and CDR2 FYNGKV (reference sequence). The CDR3 reads CASSFNQDTQYF. The covered CDR3 bases are TGTGCCAGCAGCTTCAACCAAGACACCCAGTAC. Full variable domain (remainder filled in from reference TRBV3 and TRBJ2-5): GPKVLQIPSHQIIDMGQMVTLNCDPVSNHLYFYWYKQILGQQMEFLVNFYNGKVMEKSKLFKDQFSVERPDGSYFTLKIQPTALEDSAVYFCASSFNQDTQYFGPGTRLLVL.

By sample fraction, this clone is medium-sized. These gene names are mouse names. CDR3 sequence reads: CASSLAGGEQYF. Incomplete CDR3 DNA: TGTGCCAGCAGTCTGGCGGGGGGTGAACAGTAC. The V and J genes are TRBV26 and TRBJ2-7, with D perhaps matching TRBD2 (6 bases). The read stops 1 residue short of the end of the CDR3; the missing end is completed from the germline J gene. CDR1 is KGHPV, CDR2 FQNQEV, per germline (reference sequence). This CDR3 spans 12 amino acids. V was shortened by 2 bases and J by 6 bases, with 8 bases between the two germline ends.

With regard to this clone: Germline and genes here are mouse. The read is 1 residue too short to cover the CDR3 end, so that end is filled in from the germline J gene. V usage is TRBV23 and J usage is TRBJ2-5; no check of the table's D call, TRBD2, against the DNA was made. This CDR3 region has 15 residues. Germline CDR1 is KGHTA and CDR2 is FQNQQP. Incomplete CDR3 DNA: TGCTCCAGCAGTCAACTCGGGGGGAACCAAGACACCCAGTAC. Translating it yields CSSSQLGGNQDTQY. The complete CDR3 sequence is CSSSQLGGNQDTQYF.